This note documents a single T cell receptor beta chain sequence. Its antigen remains unidentified. Individual cDNA molecules each received unique molecular identifiers attached to them. One entry per CDR3 protein, called by TCRdb with MiXCR from the 5' RACE reads. The sample yields 40,000 to 45,000 distinct CDR3 sequences, over 4% seen once. This record comes from a study of early T cells in non-severe SARS-CoV-2 infection. About the study: Alpha and beta chains were unpaired, from unsorted whole-blood bulk RNA. General study findings and limits: Private and CD4 specificities were missed by VDJdb matching, which favored anti-spike CD8 responses.

The V segment lost 7 bases and the J segment 1 base; nucleotides outside the gene matches: 3. Per the germline V gene, CDR1 is SGHRS and CDR2 is YFSETQ. The CDR3 sequence is 13 residues long. This receptor was taken from an adult who was a healthcare worker with PCR-confirmed SARS-CoV-2 infection or an uninfected control (not recorded which). The sample taken for sequencing was whole blood. The J gene is TRBJ1-1, the V gene TRBV5-1, with 8 bases fitting TRBD1. The CDR3: CASGDRPNTEAFF. CDR3 sequence (DNA): TGCGCCAGCGGGGACAGGCCGAACACTGAAGCTTTCTTT.